This TCR beta chain was captured by sequencing in a study of vaccination effects on CD4 cells after COVID-19. Study-wide context: Expansion with viral peptide pools was applied to antigen-specific CD4+ T cells by the ViraFEST assay prior to sequencing. Samples gathered post-vaccine arrived a median of 72 days past the second dose. Findings and caveats of the study: Marked clonal contraction of infection- and vaccine-induced clones was seen late after vaccination.

A remark on this clone: Its antigen is undetermined.

The CDR3 totals 15 residues. V gave up 3 bases and J gave up 7 bases; unmatched junction bases: 10. Germline assignment: CDR1 DFQATT and CDR2 SNEGSKA (reference sequence). Sequencing used immunoSEQ multiplex PCR; TCRdb keeps in-frame clones, though not all of them. The table has 72,000 or so clones, 74% seen once. Once cultured for 9 to 11 days, the cells underwent separation to obtain CD4+ T cells. It was two doses of either the BNT162b2 or mRNA-1273 vaccine that participants received. Cultures received IL-2 medium that replaced half the medium on days 3 and 7. The sequence derives from a human donor who received a COVID-19 vaccine. This chain connects TRBV20-1 to TRBJ2-2; 8 positions agree with TRBD1. The sequences come from CD4+ T cells from PBMCs cultured without peptide, collected after COVID-19 vaccination. In DNA, the CDR3 is TGCAGTGCTAGTTCCCCAGGGGGCGTTCACGGGGAGCTGTTTTTT. Amino acids: CSASSPGGVHGELFF.